This TCR beta chain came from a study of shared clonotypes between healthy human individuals (dated by TCRdb to 2018 to 2021). With respect to the entire study: Three men and a couple of women, aged 18 to 49 years, made up the cohort. For each donor, CD4 naive and CD4 memory were each run on three plates, CD8 naive on two plates, and CD8 memory on one plate. To estimate repertoire size and how much clonotype sharing occurs between individuals, the study deeply sequenced the blood TCR repertoires of several healthy adults. Libraries were prepared and TCR repertoires were sequenced by different laboratories using diverse techniques, in order to increase sequencing depth and limit assay-specific biases. Per donor, leukapheresis produced somewhere between about 0.85 and 9.5 billion PBMCs. Overall results and qualifications from the work: The genetic and exposure-history diversity represented was limited by the small number of donors. Estimated clonotype richness was generally larger for naive than for memory subsets. Only blood was sampled, and tissue TCR repertoires likely differ from those in blood. Compared with non-shared clonotypes, the clonotypes found in all four sorted-subset donors had higher generation probabilities. When several donors were compared, the shared fraction of clonotypes was about 5% for naive CD4, 3.5% to 4% for naive CD8, more than 2% for memory CD4, and around 0.37% for memory CD8. Even with the large sequencing depth, rarefaction of the sorted-subset datasets indicated that sequencing was incomplete. Pairwise subsampling indicated that sequencing depth was expected to affect the degree of clonotype sharing among donors.

Healthy HIV-negative adults with no recently reported acute infections or vaccinations were included as donors. Every donor was a Caucasian adult residing in Nashville, Tennessee, USA. CD4+ T cells were enriched by magnetic negative selection; naive cells were then positively selected on CD45RA, and the negative fraction formed the memory subset. Blood was collected by leukapheresis, and PBMCs were isolated by Ficoll-Histopaque density gradient centrifugation and then cryopreserved in liquid nitrogen vapor phase. Analytical flow cytometry was used to check the purity and quantity of every magnetically sorted T cell population. Each sorted fraction had its genomic DNA isolated and then quantified by UV absorbance on a Nanodrop 2000c. Using the deep immunoSEQ assay, TCR CDR3 regions were amplified from genomic DNA by multiplex PCR. For each cell subset, the extracted genomic DNA was distributed evenly across all wells of several immunoSEQ 96-well plates, and each plate served as one replicate. Each replicate PCR for sorted subsets received approximately 200 ng genomic DNA, equal to about 29,000 T cell genomes. Purified libraries were quantified with a Qubit 3.0 fluorometer, sized on a Bioanalyzer 2100, and re-quantified with the KAPA Library Quantification kit. Every immunoSEQ 96-well plate was sequenced on a dedicated single-read 150-cycle Illumina NextSeq 550 flow cell. For the original study's pipeline: The immunoSEQ output contained only junctional sequences without quality scores, so filtering could not match that applied to full-length reads. To assign V/J genes and CDR3, sequences were annotated against IMGT germline references using PyIR, a Python wrapper for IgBLAST v1.9. Any read was removed if the V/J assignment was weak (E-value above 1e-6), the CDR3 was missing, or the read contained stop codons, out-of-frame junctions, or ambiguous translated residues. V3J clonotypes were defined as sequences sharing the same inferred V gene, J gene, and CDR3 amino acid sequence. Percentage overlap between repertoires was computed as shared unique clonotypes divided by the size of the smaller repertoire. Richness of each repertoire was evaluated using RTK rarefaction, the Chao1 estimator, and Recon v2.1 estimates of unobserved clonotypes. For all TCRbeta clonotypes obtained by the gDNA method from a few donors, generation probabilities were computed with OLGA. TCRdb's version of the immuneACCESS table is confined to in-frame rearrangements and falls short of the full clone set. An unresolved V gene accounts for under half of the shortfall where checked; the remainder is of unknown origin. V and J calls and clone size follow that table, whereas D and trimming were derived from the DNA. This sample has about 1.5 million clones in its table, and nearly 99% of those were observed once. Roughly 0.45% of the sample is taken by the ten largest.

Points on this clone: The antigen it binds to is not known. One base away there is no much larger clone; base qualities are not given. Different DNA sequences within this sample yield the same CDR3.

From the germline V gene (reference sequence), CDR1 is SEHNR and CDR2 is FQNEAQ. There are 11 amino acids in the CDR3, from cysteine to phenylalanine inclusive. The CDR3 DNA has 33 bases and is translated from base 1. Trimming costs V 4 bases and J 5 bases, and their ends lie 4 bases apart. The rearrangement combines TRBV7-9 with TRBJ2-3; the D gene remains uncertain. The sample was naive CD4+ T cells sorted from blood. The sample's cell subset or site label, decoded: CD45RA+ positively selected. The receptor was isolated from a man aged 25-45 years in good health. The CDR3 protein is CASSSLDTQYF. The DNA sequence is as follows: TGTGCCAGCAGCTCCCTAGATACGCAGTATTTT.